This T cell receptor (beta chain) was found in a study of cytomegalovirus exposure and HLA in healthy donors. For the study at large: The study's early data release held approximately 91 million unique TCRs from HLA-typed donors.

Concerning this clone: Its antigen is undetermined.

Study-level results: TCR beta chain V- and J-gene trimming was linked, in a later analysis, to a missense variant in DCLRE1C. An analysis done earlier found most TCR beta V segments productive about 87% or about 30% of the time. Immune exposure was documented only through CMV serostatus.

CDR1 SGHRS and CDR2 YFSETQ come from the germline V gene. The CDR3 consists of 13 residues. V lost 4 bases to trimming and J lost 5 bases, with 12 bases between them. Both 60 Vbeta primers and 13 Jbeta primers went into the PCR. Libraries were prepared by immunoSEQ multiplex PCR; TCRdb keeps only in-frame clonotypes and omits some of them. The sample contains over 150,000 clones, 70% to 85% of which appear only once. Sequencing was performed on PBMCs. The chain uses TRBV5-1 and TRBJ2-5, with D perhaps matching TRBD2 (6 bases). The sequence derives from a girl aged 2 to 10 in good health and CMV-seropositive. The CDR3 nucleotides are TGCGCCAGCAGCAGAGGGACTGGGGAGACCCAGTACTTC. Protein sequence: CASSRGTGETQYF. Complete variable domain (other parts from reference TRBV5-1 and TRBJ2-5): KAGVTQTPRYLIKTRGQQVTLSCSPISGHRSVSWYQQTPGQGLQFLFEYFSETQRNKGNFPGRFSGRQFSNSRSEMNVSTLELGDSALYLCASSRGTGETQYFGPGTRLLVL.